What follows are 29 T cell receptor beta chains derived from one specimen sequenced in a study of neurological immune-mediated disorders. TCRdb called the 5' RACE reads again in MiXCR, with one record for every CDR3 protein. The sample has about 120,000 distinct CDR3 sequences, about 3.2% seen once. The sample consisted of PBMCs. The receptors were sampled from a woman in her 30s with multiple sclerosis.

This clonotype was picked up many times. This chain connects TRBV12-3 or TRBV12-4 to TRBJ2-2, with TRBD2 identical over 11 bases. The CDR3 is 15 residues long. V lost 5 bases to trimming and J lost 5 bases; unmatched junction nucleotides: 4. The CDR3 DNA reads as TGTGCCAGCAGTACTAGCGGGAGAAATACCGGGGAGCTGTTTTTT. This sequence encodes CASSTSGRNTGELFF.

This clonotype was counted at least ten times. V usage is TRBV5-5 and J usage is TRBJ1-2, with D possibly matching TRBD1 (6 bases). Germline V CDR1 and CDR2: SGHKS, YYEKEE (reference sequence). V dropped 2 bases and J dropped 0 bases, with 11 bases sitting between them. This CDR3 region has 15 residues. Written as DNA, the CDR3 is TGTGCCAGCAGCTTACAGGGTACAGCTAACTATGGCTACACCTTC. This encodes CASSLQGTANYGYTF.

This clonotype was observed at least ten times. The J gene is TRBJ2-1, the V gene TRBV12-3 or TRBV12-4; D is undetermined. Trimming stripped 8 bases from V and 10 bases from J, with 9 bases between. The CDR3 contains 10 residues. CDR3 DNA sequence: TGTGCCAGCGAAGGCCTAGAGCAGTTCTTC. Protein product: CASEGLEQFF.

The sample holds many counts of this clonotype. The chain has TRBV7-6 and TRBJ2-7; D gene unclear. Trimming took off 5 bases at V and 0 bases at J, with 11 bases between the two ends. Germline V gene data show CDR1 as SGHVS and CDR2 as FNYEAQ. CDR3 length: 14 amino acids. CDR3 in DNA: TGTGCCAGCAGCCCCCTCGTAAGCTCCTACGAGCAGTACTTC. This gives the protein CASSPLVSSYEQYF. Together with reference TRBV7-6 and TRBJ2-7, the CDR3 gives the full variable domain: GAGVSQSPRYKVTKRGQDVALRCDPISGHVSLYWYRQALGQGPEFLTYFNYEAQQDKSGLPNDRFSAERPEGSISTLTIQRTEQRDSAMYRCASSPLVSSYEQYFGPGTRLTVT.

Ten or more counts support this clonotype. This chain links TRBV7-2 with TRBJ2-7, with D unclear. Germline V gives CDR1 SGHTA, CDR2 FQGNSA. CDR3 length: 13 amino acids. Trimming shortened V by 6 bases and J by 2 bases, and 11 bases separated the two germline ends. This chain's CDR3 is CASSFWFAYEQYF. The CDR3 DNA reads TGTGCCAGCAGTTTTTGGTTCGCCTACGAGCAGTACTTC.

The table lists this clonotype with many counts. The J gene is TRBJ1-2, the V gene TRBV6-2 or TRBV6-3; perhaps TRBD1 as D (5 bases). V shed 0 bases and J shed 3 bases, with 17 bases lying between them. Germline V lookup: CDR1 MNHEY, CDR2 SVGEGT. The CDR3 is 17 residues long. The CDR3 loop is CASSYSKYTGRDYGYTF. The CDR3 coding sequence is TGTGCCAGCAGTTACTCGAAGTATACGGGGCGCGACTATGGCTACACCTTC.

This clonotype was seen at least ten times. The chain has TRBV5-1 and TRBJ1-1; D gene ambiguous. The CDR3 spans 15 residues. Germline lookup yields CDR1 SGHRS and CDR2 YFSETQ. The germline V and J ends were trimmed by 4 bases and 5 bases, with 18 bases remaining between them. CDR3 region: CASSKATGEGTEAFF. The CDR3 DNA is TGCGCCAGCAGCAAAGCAACGGGCGAAGGGACTGAAGCTTTCTTT. Supplemented by reference TRBV5-1 and TRBJ1-1, the full variable domain reads KAGVTQTPRYLIKTRGQQVTLSCSPISGHRSVSWYQQTPGQGLQFLFEYFSETQRNKGNFPGRFSGRQFSNSRSEMNVSTLELGDSALYLCASSKATGEGTEAFFGQGTRLTVV.

In its sample, this clonotype was seen many times. The chain recombines TRBV29-1 with TRBJ1-1, with D hard to call. CDR1 is SQVTM and CDR2 is ANQGSEA in the germline V gene. The CDR3 sequence is 13 residues long. V lost 4 bases and J 4 bases, leaving 13 bases between the germline ends. CDR3 coding DNA: TGCAGCGTTGGATGGGGTATGATCACTGAAGCTTTCTTT. Protein sequence: CSVGWGMITEAFF.

At least ten counts were recorded for this clonotype. V gene TRBV20-1 combines with J gene TRBJ2-7, with D perhaps matching TRBD2 (6 bases). Germline CDR1 is DFQATT and CDR2 is SNEGSKA (reference sequence). V was shortened by 5 bases and J by 7 bases, with 24 bases between the two germline ends. CDR3 size: 15 residues. The CDR3 loop reads CSASILFGGLEEQYF. In DNA, the CDR3 is TGCAGTGCTTCCATCCTTTTTGGGGGACTTGAAGAGCAGTACTTC.

The chain recombines TRBV7-2 with TRBJ2-7; D gene ambiguous. This CDR3 has 15 residues. Trimming shortened V by 7 bases and J by 7 bases, and 23 bases separated the two germline ends. CDR1 and CDR2 from the germline V gene are SGHTA and FQGNSA. CDR3 DNA: TGTGCCAGCATGCAGCCTAACGAGTACCCTAGGGAGCAGTACTTC. This sequence encodes CASMQPNEYPREQYF.

This clonotype was picked up many times. The chain couples TRBV5-1 to TRBJ1-2, with 7 bases identical to TRBD1. The CDR3 is made up of 15 amino acids. After removal of 0 bases from V and 3 bases from J, the junction contained 5 bases not matched to a gene. The germline V gene encodes CDR1 SGHRS and CDR2 YFSETQ. The CDR3 sequence is CASSLEPGGDYGYTF. Written as DNA, the CDR3 is TGCGCCAGCAGCTTGGAGCCAGGGGGGGACTATGGCTACACCTTC.

This clonotype was detected ten times or more. The chain employs TRBV27 and TRBJ1-1, with TRBD1 matching over 8 bases. The CDR3 runs 15 residues. V lost 7 bases, J lost 0 bases, and 7 bases stayed unmatched. CDR1 is MNHEY and CDR2 is SMNVEV in the germline V gene (reference sequence). The CDR3 sequence: CASIRTGFMNTEAFF. In DNA form, the CDR3 reads TGTGCCAGCATCAGGACAGGGTTCATGAACACTGAAGCTTTCTTT.

This clonotype was observed at least ten times. The rearrangement uses TRBV6-1 and TRBJ2-1, with no clear D. Germline V CDR1 and CDR2: MNHNS, SASEGT. The CDR3 runs 13 residues. Trimming took 1 base from V and 11 from J, leaving 12 bases between them. The CDR3 nucleotides are TGTGCCAGCAGTGAAGTGGACGGCATACAGCAGTTCTTC. Translating gives CASSEVDGIQQFF.

This clonotype was found many times. The chain couples TRBV6-2 or TRBV6-3 to TRBJ2-5; 9 bases align to TRBD2. J was trimmed by 6 bases and V by 2 bases; bases with no gene match: 10. CDR3 length: 16 residues. The V gene's germline CDR1 is MNHEY and CDR2 SVGEGT. The CDR3 loop reads CASSYLIEREDQTQYF. In DNA form, the CDR3 reads TGTGCCAGCAGTTACCTCATCGAGCGGGAGGACCAGACCCAGTACTTC.

There are many counts of this clonotype. V and J are TRBV12-3 or TRBV12-4 and TRBJ1-2; D remains unclear. V was trimmed by 1 base and J by 8 bases, leaving 8 bases between them. The CDR3 sequence is 12 residues long. CDR3 bases: TGTGCCAGCAGTTTAGGCTCTGGAGGCTACACCTTC. Translation: CASSLGSGGYTF.

This clonotype has ten or more counts. The V and J genes are TRBV19 and TRBJ2-3, with D unresolved. The germline V gene encodes CDR1 LNHDA and CDR2 SQIVND (reference sequence). The CDR3 sequence is 12 residues long. Trimming cost V 4 bases and J 5 bases, with 7 bases left between them. Here the CDR3 DNA reads TGTGCCAGTAGTACCCCCGGAGATACGCAGTATTTT. Amino acids: CASSTPGDTQYF. Based on the CDR3 plus reference TRBV19 and TRBJ2-3, the full variable domain is DGGITQSPKYLFRKEGQNVTLSCEQNLNHDAMYWYRQDPGQGLRLIYYSQIVNDFQKGDIAEGYSVSREKKESFPLTVTSAQKNPTAFYLCASSTPGDTQYFGPGTRLTVL.

This clonotype showed up many times. The chain has TRBV5-6 and TRBJ1-6; D uncertain. Germline V gene sequence: CDR1 SGHDT, CDR2 YYEEEE. CDR3 size: 15 residues. V was shortened by 0 bases and J by 9 bases, with 13 bases between the two germline ends. As DNA, the CDR3 is TGTGCCAGCAGCTTGGGAGGACCAGGAGGTTCACCCCTCCACTTT. Amino acid sequence: CASSLGGPGGSPLHF.

This clonotype came up many times. The chain recombines TRBV6-5 with TRBJ2-5; D unclear. There are 13 residues in the CDR3. From germline, CDR1 is MNHEY and CDR2 SVGAGI. V dropped 8 bases and J dropped 2 bases, with 12 bases sitting between them. CDR3 sequence reads: CASQSTDQETQYF. The CDR3 DNA is TGTGCCAGCCAATCGACGGATCAAGAGACCCAGTACTTC.

Many counts were recorded for this clonotype. The V and J genes are TRBV19 and TRBJ2-3; 8 bases map to TRBD2. This CDR3 has 15 amino acids. After removal of 1 base from V and 4 bases from J, the junction contained 4 bases not matched to a gene. CDR1 and CDR2 (germline): LNHDA, SQIVND (reference sequence). Here the CDR3 DNA reads TGTGCCAGTAGTATAGCGGCAGCGGGGGCAGATACGCAGTATTTT. It encodes CASSIAAAGADTQYF.

This clonotype was observed many times. J is TRBJ2-1 and V is TRBV7-2; D is possibly TRBD2 (6 bases). The CDR3 has 15 residues. Germline V gene data show CDR1 as SGHTA and CDR2 as FQGNSA. V was clipped by 2 bases and J by 4 bases, with 12 bases between them. CDR3 region: CASSLMVSGYNEQFF. Written as DNA, the CDR3 is TGTGCCAGCAGCTTAATGGTGAGCGGGTACAATGAGCAGTTCTTC. The variable domain in full, completed from reference TRBV7-2 and TRBJ2-1, reads GAGVSQSPSNKVTEKGKDVELRCDPISGHTALYWYRQSLGQGLEFLIYFQGNSAPDKSGLPSDRFSAERTGGSVSTLTIQRTQQEDSAVYLCASSLMVSGYNEQFFGPGTRLTVL.

This clonotype was counted many times. This chain uses TRBV3-1 with TRBJ2-3; no clear D. CDR1 LGHDT and CDR2 YNNKEL come from the germline V gene (reference sequence). The CDR3 sequence is 12 residues long. Trimming removed 9 bases from V and 2 bases from J, with 9 bases in between. The CDR3: CASEDSTDTQYF. The DNA for the CDR3 is TGTGCCAGTGAAGACTCCACAGATACGCAGTATTTT.

This clonotype has at least ten counts. The chain recombines TRBV11-2 with TRBJ2-3; 11 positions agree with TRBD2. This CDR3 region has 18 residues. The V gene end was trimmed by 2 bases and the J gene end by 3 bases; junction bases not matched to a gene: 10. Germline values: CDR1 SGHAT, CDR2 FQNNGV. The CDR3 DNA follows: TGTGCCAGCAGCTTAAAACTAGCGGGAGCCGGGGCGACAGATACGCAGTATTTT. Translated, it gives CASSLKLAGAGATDTQYF.

In regard to this clonotype: A much larger clonotype is one base distant, so this may be a read error. The chain carries TRBV10-3 and TRBJ1-1; 7 bases agree with TRBD1. Germline-derived CDR1 and CDR2 are ENHRY and SYGVKD. This CDR3 has 12 residues. CDR3 in amino acids: CDIRGWNTEAFF. CDR3 DNA sequence: TGTGACATCAGGGGGTGGAACACTGAAGCTTTCTTT.

There are many counts of this clonotype. CDR3 bases: TGCGCCAGCAGCCAAGCTGGTTTCAGGGAAGCTTTCTTT. The encoded protein is CASSQAGFREAFF. V is TRBV4-3 and J is TRBJ1-1, with D hard to call. V dropped 1 base and J dropped 8 bases, with 11 bases sitting between them. The CDR3 runs 13 residues. CDR1 is LGHNA and CDR2 is YSLEER in the germline V gene.

This clonotype was recorded many times. The V call is TRBV7-8, the J call TRBJ2-1; 9 positions agree with TRBD1. Germline-derived CDR1 and CDR2 are SGHVS and FQNEAQ. This CDR3 is built from 14 residues. V was pared by 7 bases and J by 5 bases, with 6 bases of the junction left unmatched. CDR3 amino acids: CASNHRGQDNEQFF. DNA of the CDR3: TGTGCCAGCAACCACAGGGGGCAGGACAATGAGCAGTTCTTC.

Many counts were recorded for this clonotype. The rearrangement uses TRBV5-1 and TRBJ2-7; D gene unclear. Germline CDR1 reads SGHRS; CDR2 reads YFSETQ. Trimming took off 4 bases at V and 4 bases at J, with 15 bases between the two ends. The length of the CDR3 is 14 residues. The CDR3 spells CASSPDFLAYEQYF. The CDR3 DNA reads as TGCGCCAGCAGCCCTGACTTTCTGGCGTACGAGCAGTACTTC.

This clonotype was seen at least ten times. The chain employs TRBV7-7 and TRBJ2-7; TRBD2 is a possible D gene (6 bases). Germline CDR1 SSHAT, CDR2 FNYEAQ (reference sequence). V was trimmed by 6 bases and J by 4 bases, leaving 19 bases between them. The CDR3 has 15 amino acids. The CDR3 nucleotides read TGTGCCAGCAGGGCAGGCGGGGACTCGCCGTACGAGCAGTACTTC. Its translation: CASRAGGDSPYEQYF. The entire variable domain, with the rest obtained from reference TRBV7-7 and TRBJ2-7, is as follows: GAGVSQSPRYKVTKRGQDVTLRCDPISSHATLYWYQQALGQGPEFLTYFNYEAQPDKSGLPSDRFSAERPEGSISTLTIQRTEQRDSAMYRCASRAGGDSPYEQYFGPGTRLTVT.

The table lists this clonotype with many counts. J is TRBJ2-7 and V is TRBV12-3 or TRBV12-4; 11 bases agree with TRBD2. CDR3 length: 16 residues. J gave up 6 bases and V 5 bases, and 12 bases lay outside the gene matches. The CDR3 nucleotides read TGTGCCAGCAGTCTTACTTCGGGGCTAGCGGGAGGCGAGCAGTACTTC. Translated, it gives CASSLTSGLAGGEQYF.

This clonotype was detected ten times or more. The chain is built from TRBV12-3 or TRBV12-4 and TRBJ1-6, with a possible D match to TRBD1 (6 bases). This CDR3 spans 16 amino acids. V dropped 3 bases and J dropped 5 bases, with 14 bases sitting between them. The CDR3 DNA sequence: TGTGCCAGCAGTTTTTTTGGAGGGGGTAATAATTCACCCCTCCACTTT. Its translation: CASSFFGGGNNSPLHF.